This is a list of T cell receptor beta chains from one sample in a study of human T cells and chemical hapten exposure. TCRdb itself ran the RACE reads through MiXCR, one entry per CDR3 protein. Of roughly 100,000 distinct CDR3 sequences in the sample, about 34% were seen once. The sample in question was whole blood, obtained in connection with sensitization to the hapten diphenylcyclopropenone (DPC). These receptors all come from a man aged 40-50 years with alopecia areata. Some clones in this sample may be carry-over from other donors' samples. CDR3s include the opening cysteine and the closing phenylalanine or tryptophan. The order of the fields is clone size, V gene, CDR3 length, D gene, J gene, CDR3 protein, CDR3 DNA. A D gene is named only where the DNA matches it firmly. Clone size is shown for a subset of rows, as once, few, many or a class of expanded clone.

clone_size: .
v_call: TRBV30
cdr3_length: 17
d_call: .
j_call: TRBJ1-4
cdr3_aa: CAWSVKLQRLWNEKLFF
cdr3_nt: TGTGCCTGGAGTGTAAAACTCCAGAGACTGTGGAATGAAAAACTGTTTTTT

clone_size: .
v_call: TRBV6-1
cdr3_length: 13
d_call: TRBD1
j_call: TRBJ2-7
cdr3_aa: CASSDRGAYEQYF
cdr3_nt: TGTGCCAGCAGCGACAGGGGCGCGTACGAGCAGTACTTC

clone_size: few
v_call: TRBV28
cdr3_length: 14
d_call: TRBD1
j_call: TRBJ2-3
cdr3_aa: CASSPGDRGDTQYF
cdr3_nt: TGTGCCAGCAGTCCAGGGGACAGGGGTGATACGCAGTATTTT

clone_size: few
v_call: TRBV29-1
cdr3_length: 18
d_call: TRBD1
j_call: TRBJ1-2
cdr3_aa: CSVDTETAGGVLDYGYTF
cdr3_nt: TGCAGCGTTGATACAGAGACGGCAGGGGGAGTTCTGGACTATGGCTACACCTTC

clone_size: .
v_call: TRBV29-1
cdr3_length: 14
d_call: TRBD2
j_call: TRBJ2-7
cdr3_aa: CSVEVPAGSYEQYF
cdr3_nt: TGCAGCGTTGAAGTCCCAGCGGGGAGTTACGAGCAGTACTTC

clone_size: few
v_call: TRBV16
cdr3_length: 16
d_call: TRBD2
j_call: TRBJ2-1
cdr3_aa: CASSQMGSGANNEQFF
cdr3_nt: TGTGCCAGCAGCCAAATGGGTAGCGGGGCTAACAATGAGCAGTTCTTC

clone_size: few
v_call: TRBV9
cdr3_length: 15
d_call: TRBD1
j_call: TRBJ2-7
cdr3_aa: CASSVGTGANYEQYF
cdr3_nt: TGTGCCAGCAGCGTAGGCACAGGGGCAAACTACGAGCAGTACTTC

clone_size: .
v_call: TRBV2
cdr3_length: 16
d_call: TRBD1
j_call: TRBJ1-2
cdr3_aa: CASSPRDRGPNYGYTF
cdr3_nt: TGTGCCAGCAGTCCCCGGGACAGGGGGCCGAACTATGGCTACACCTTC

clone_size: few
v_call: TRBV12-3/TRBV12-4
cdr3_length: 16
d_call: .
j_call: TRBJ2-3
cdr3_aa: CASRLELSGGGDTQYF
cdr3_nt: TGTGCCAGCAGATTAGAGCTCAGCGGAGGGGGAGATACGCAGTATTTT

clone_size: few
v_call: TRBV7-2
cdr3_length: 11
d_call: .
j_call: TRBJ2-1
cdr3_aa: CASSCPSQWFF
cdr3_nt: TGTGCCAGCAGCTGTCCAAGTCAGTGGTTCTTC

clone_size: .
v_call: TRBV5-4
cdr3_length: 15
d_call: TRBD2
j_call: TRBJ2-1
cdr3_aa: CASSYPSGEGPAQFF
cdr3_nt: TGTGCCAGCAGCTATCCTAGCGGGGAGGGGCCGGCGCAGTTCTTC

clone_size: few
v_call: TRBV5-4
cdr3_length: 16
d_call: .
j_call: TRBJ2-3
cdr3_aa: CASSSQGILAQDTQYF
cdr3_nt: TGTGCCAGCAGTTCTCAGGGTATTCTAGCACAAGATACGCAGTATTTT

clone_size: once
v_call: TRBV28
cdr3_length: 15
d_call: TRBD1
j_call: TRBJ1-1
cdr3_aa: CASTTPGQGAIEAFF
cdr3_nt: TGTGCCAGCACAACACCGGGACAGGGGGCTATTGAAGCTTTCTTT

clone_size: few
v_call: TRBV6-2/TRBV6-3
cdr3_length: 17
d_call: .
j_call: TRBJ1-1
cdr3_aa: CASSYRRRGGMNTEAFF
cdr3_nt: TGTGCCAGCAGTTATCGGCGGCGGGGGGGGATGAACACTGAAGCTTTCTTT

clone_size: .
v_call: TRBV27
cdr3_length: 17
d_call: TRBD2
j_call: TRBJ2-7
cdr3_aa: CASSSFTGSGTSYEQYF
cdr3_nt: TGTGCCAGCAGTTCCTTTACCGGTAGCGGGACCTCCTACGAGCAGTACTTC

clone_size: .
v_call: TRBV6-2/TRBV6-3
cdr3_length: 15
d_call: .
j_call: TRBJ2-6
cdr3_aa: CASSFRGPGANVLTF
cdr3_nt: TGTGCCAGCAGTTTCCGAGGTCCTGGGGCCAACGTCCTGACTTTC

clone_size: .
v_call: TRBV29-1
cdr3_length: 18
d_call: TRBD1
j_call: TRBJ2-3
cdr3_aa: CSVEVHSSGTGGTDTQYF
cdr3_nt: TGCAGCGTTGAAGTTCATTCTTCCGGGACAGGGGGCACAGATACGCAGTATTTT

clone_size: .
v_call: TRBV20-1
cdr3_length: 14
d_call: TRBD2
j_call: TRBJ2-5
cdr3_aa: CSATGTSAQETQYF
cdr3_nt: TGCAGTGCAACCGGGACTAGCGCCCAAGAGACCCAGTACTTC

clone_size: .
v_call: TRBV5-4
cdr3_length: 15
d_call: TRBD1
j_call: TRBJ1-4
cdr3_aa: CASSFSGGKDEKLFF
cdr3_nt: TGTGCCAGCAGCTTCTCAGGGGGAAAGGATGAAAAACTGTTTTTT

clone_size: few
v_call: TRBV15
cdr3_length: 13
d_call: .
j_call: TRBJ1-1
cdr3_aa: CATSTVGVTEAFF
cdr3_nt: TGTGCCACCAGCACGGTTGGCGTCACTGAAGCTTTCTTT

clone_size: many
v_call: TRBV7-8
cdr3_length: 15
d_call: TRBD1
j_call: TRBJ2-1
cdr3_aa: CASSSRTGRHNEQFF
cdr3_nt: TGTGCCAGCAGCTCCAGGACAGGGAGGCACAATGAGCAGTTCTTC